This T cell receptor (beta chain) was sequenced in a study of shared clonotypes between healthy human individuals. CD45RO-negative CD8 cells positively selected for CCR7 made up the naive population, which excluded terminally differentiated effector memory CD45RA+ cells. Method: immunoSEQ multiplex PCR; TCRdb's copy keeps in-frame clones and lacks some. The data show around 1,900,000 clones, over 85% seen once. Losses at the gene ends were 1 base for V and 6 bases for J; bases not matched to a gene: 16. This CDR3 spans 18 amino acids. Germline lookup yields CDR1 MGHDK and CDR2 SYGVNS. The TCR originated in a young man in good health. Some clones in this sample may be carry-over from other donors' samples. The specimen was naive CD8+ T cells from PBMCs. This rearrangement joins TRBV25-1 to TRBJ2-7, with 9 bases aligning to TRBD2. The DNA for the CDR3 is TGTGCCAGCAGTGAATTGGGTAGGCTAGCGGGACAGTTGCTCGAGCAGTACTTC. Its translation: CASSELGRLAGQLLEQYF.